Below, 21 T cell receptor beta chains from the same sample are listed, as sequenced in a study of T cell repertoires in cytomegalovirus infection. These receptors are not linked to any known antigen. TCRdb used MiXCR to reprocess the reads, holding one entry per CDR3 protein. The repertoire holds about 63,000 distinct CDR3 sequences, with around 20% as singletons. Sequenced material: CD8+ T cells from cultured PBMCs, taken from culture after CMV antigen stimulation. The receptors come from a human donor in good health (CMV status not recorded). Some clones in this sample may be carry-over from other donors' samples.

The genes are TRBV7-9 and TRBJ1-3, with D perhaps TRBD1 (5 bases). The ends were cut back, 5 bases at V and 0 bases at J, with 14 bases in the middle. Germline CDR1 and CDR2: SEHNR and FQNEAQ (reference sequence). The CDR3 is 16 residues long. The CDR3 nucleotides are TGTGCCAGCAGCCCCCCCGACAGTCTCTCTGGAAACACCATATATTTT. Translated: CASSPPDSLSGNTIYF.

There are a few counts of this clonotype. The rearrangement links TRBV4-1 to TRBJ1-1; D gene unclear. Germline CDR1 is MGHRA and CDR2 is YSYEKL. CDR3 length: 15 residues. V was shortened by 0 bases and J by 2 bases, with 10 bases between the two germline ends. Written as DNA, the CDR3 is TGCGCCAGCAGCCAAGAGTTTATTAGTAACACTGAAGCTTTCTTT. It is translated as CASSQEFISNTEAFF.

This clonotype has more than one count but fewer than ten. This chain links TRBV7-2 with TRBJ1-5; D might be TRBD1 (5 bases). Trimming cost V 4 bases and J 0 bases, with 10 bases left between them. The CDR3 consists of 15 residues. Germline-derived CDR1 and CDR2 are SGHTA and FQGNSA. The CDR3 DNA follows: TGTGCCAGCAGCTCGGAGGGGTATAGCAATCAGCCCCAGCATTTT. This encodes CASSSEGYSNQPQHF.

This clonotype was recorded a few times. J is TRBJ1-2 and V is TRBV4-1; TRBD1 agrees at 11 bases. The CDR3 has 16 amino acids. The junction had 9 bases not matched to a gene; V was cut back by 0 bases and J by 9 bases. The germline V gene has CDR1 MGHRA and CDR2 YSYEKL. CDR3 loop: CASSQDRDRGTFSYTF. The CDR3 nucleotides are TGCGCCAGCAGCCAAGACCGGGACAGGGGGACCTTTAGCTACACCTTC.

This clonotype was detected only a few times. This chain joins TRBV20-1 and TRBJ2-1; 10 nucleotides agree with TRBD2. The CDR3 contains 13 residues. Germline V gives CDR1 DFQATT, CDR2 SNEGSKA (reference sequence). CDR3 nucleotide sequence: TGCAGCCTACTTAGCGGGGGGTTCGATGAGCAGTTCTTC. Translation gives CSLLSGGFDEQFF.

The J gene is TRBJ2-5, the V gene TRBV20-1; 7 bases line up with TRBD2. Looked up from germline, CDR1 is DFQATT and CDR2 is SNEGSKA (reference sequence). This CDR3 is 15 amino acids long. V lost 0 bases, J lost 5 bases, and 9 bases stayed unmatched. Here the CDR3 DNA reads TGCAGTGCTAGAGATCCAGACCCAGCGGGGGAGACCCAGTACTTC. Translation: CSARDPDPAGETQYF.

The chain recombines TRBV10-2 with TRBJ2-1, with D perhaps TRBD1 or TRBD2 (7 bases each). From germline, CDR1 is WSHSY and CDR2 SAAADI. Trimming left V 6 bases short and J 7 bases short, with 19 bases between. CDR3 size: 15 residues. The CDR3 DNA follows: TGCGCCAGCAGACCCAGCGGGACAGACGGAAATGAGCAGTTCTTC. The encoded protein is CASRPSGTDGNEQFF.

This clonotype was counted between two and nine times. The rearrangement joins TRBV11-2 to TRBJ2-1, with 8 nucleotides matching TRBD1. The CDR3 extends over 14 amino acids. Looked up from germline, CDR1 is SGHAT and CDR2 is FQNNGV. V dropped 5 bases and J dropped 7; count of bases not matched to a gene: 7. DNA for the CDR3: TGTGCCAGCAGCCCAGGACAGGGAGGAAATGAGCAGTTCTTC. It translates to CASSPGQGGNEQFF.

The chain joins TRBV4-1 to TRBJ2-3; TRBD1 matches 9 bases. Per germline, CDR1 MGHRA and CDR2 YSYEKL. This CDR3 contains 18 residues. The V segment lost 0 bases and the J segment 4 bases; nucleotides outside the gene matches: 11. The CDR3 sequence: CASSQDGPGTGSADTQYF. As DNA, the CDR3 is TGCGCCAGCAGCCAAGATGGTCCCGGGACAGGGAGCGCAGATACGCAGTATTTT.

This clonotype was observed a few times. DNA for the CDR3: TGTGCCAGCAGCCCCTTTGGGGGTGGCATTCAGTACTTC. Its protein is CASSPFGGGIQYF. The V call is TRBV7-9, the J call TRBJ2-4; D tentatively fits TRBD1 or TRBD2 (5 bases each). CDR1 and CDR2 (germline): SEHNR, FQNEAQ (reference sequence). The CDR3 totals 13 residues. The V end was cut by 5 bases, the J end by 9 bases, with 14 bases between. Using reference TRBV7-9 and TRBJ2-4 for the parts outside the CDR3, the full variable domain is DTGVSQNPRHKITKRGQNVTFRCDPISEHNRLYWYRQTLGQGPEFLTYFQNEAQLEKSRLLSDRFSAERPKGSFSTLEIQRTEQGDSAMYLCASSPFGGGIQYFGAGTRLSVL.

This clonotype was observed a few times. This chain joins TRBV7-2 and TRBJ2-3; D not certain. Trimming took off 5 bases at V and 0 bases at J, with 12 bases between the two ends. Germline CDR1 reads SGHTA; CDR2 reads FQGNSA. CDR3 length equals 15 residues. The CDR3 here is CASSLTFSSTDTQYF. The CDR3 DNA is TGTGCCAGCAGCCTAACGTTCTCAAGCACAGATACGCAGTATTTT.

This chain uses TRBV24-1 with TRBJ2-2, with D possibly TRBD2 on 5 matching bases. The germline V gene has CDR1 KGHDR and CDR2 SFDVKD. Trimming removed 3 bases from V and 1 base from J, with 8 bases in between. CDR3 size: 15 residues. Written as DNA, the CDR3 is TGTGCCACCAGTGATCCTAGCCAGAACACCGGGGAGCTGTTTTTT. Translation: CATSDPSQNTGELFF.

The CDR3 sequence is CAISEPIRDRANYGYTF. The CDR3 nucleotides read TGTGCCATCAGTGAGCCTATCCGGGACCGGGCTAACTATGGCTACACCTTC. The rearrangement links TRBV10-3 to TRBJ1-2; possible D gene TRBD1, 5 bases. Germline CDR1 and CDR2: ENHRY and SYGVKD. The CDR3 contains 17 residues. Trimming removed 2 bases at V and 0 bases at J, with 16 bases between.

This sequence joins TRBV30 and TRBJ1-4; TRBD1 matches at 7 bases. CDR3 length: 11 residues. From germline, CDR1 is GTSNPN and CDR2 SVGIG (reference sequence). CDR3 residues: CARQGGEKLFF. The CDR3 coding sequence is TGTGCAAGACAGGGCGGCGAAAAACTGTTTTTT.

This clonotype showed up just a few times. This chain joins TRBV19 and TRBJ1-2; unclear D gene. V was clipped by 9 bases and J by 4 bases, with 9 bases between them. This CDR3 is built from 11 residues. Germline CDR1 reads LNHDA; CDR2 reads SQIVND (reference sequence). The CDR3 here is CASGGLYGYTF. CDR3 coding DNA: TGTGCCAGCGGCGGCCTCTATGGCTACACCTTC.

This clonotype was counted between two and nine times. The V and J genes are TRBV10-3 and TRBJ1-1; no definite D call. The CDR3 is 13 residues long. CDR1 ENHRY and CDR2 SYGVKD come from the germline V gene. V shed 8 bases and J shed 7 bases, with 17 bases lying between them. CDR3: CAISELGRREAFF. CDR3 DNA: TGTGCCATCTCCGAACTAGGGCGTCGTGAAGCTTTCTTT.

V and J are TRBV6-2 or TRBV6-3 and TRBJ1-4, with D tentatively TRBD1 (5 bases). The CDR3 is 19 amino acids. The germline V gene has CDR1 MNHEY and CDR2 SVGEGT. The V and J ends lost 2 bases and 0 bases respectively, with 19 bases between them. CDR3 bases: TGTGCCAGCAGTTACCGAGGGGCGTCTACCCCAGCAACTAATGAAAAACTGTTTTTT. Translated, it gives CASSYRGASTPATNEKLFF.

The chain combines TRBV12-5 with TRBJ1-1; 7 positions agree with TRBD1. The V gene end was trimmed by 5 bases and the J gene end by 6 bases; junction bases not matched to a gene: 6. The CDR3 is 13 amino acids. Per the germline V gene, CDR1 is LGHNT and CDR2 is FRNRAP. The DNA of the CDR3 is TGTGCTAGTGGTCCGCAGGGGGGGGCTGAAGCTTTCTTT. Its protein product is CASGPQGGAEAFF.

The chain recombines TRBV6-1 with TRBJ2-1; 7 bases agree with TRBD2. V dropped 4 bases and J dropped 5; count of bases not matched to a gene: 5. CDR3 length: 14 amino acids. Per germline, CDR1 MNHNS and CDR2 SASEGT. The CDR3 here is CASSGRGGNNEQFF. CDR3 nucleotide sequence: TGTGCCAGCAGTGGAAGGGGAGGGAACAATGAGCAGTTCTTC.

This clonotype was recorded at least ten times. The chain has TRBV7-2 and TRBJ2-3; 9 bases map to TRBD2. J gave up 2 bases and V 4 bases, and 4 bases lay outside the gene matches. Germline CDR1 SGHTA, CDR2 FQGNSA. The CDR3 is 15 amino acids. The CDR3 nucleotides read TGTGCCAGCAGCTCTCTAGCGGGACTCACAGATACGCAGTATTTT. Translation gives CASSSLAGLTDTQYF.

The V call is TRBV20-1, the J call TRBJ2-7; the D gene is possibly TRBD2 (5 bases). The V and J ends lost 1 base and 4 bases respectively, with 14 bases between them. Germline loops: CDR1 DFQATT, CDR2 SNEGSKA (reference sequence). CDR3 length equals 14 residues. Here the CDR3 reads CSARVEGSGYEQYF. The CDR3 DNA follows: TGCAGTGCTAGAGTCGAGGGCTCAGGATACGAGCAGTACTTC.